This paragraph reports one T cell receptor beta chain. Its antigen is currently unknown. The genes and germline here are from mouse. The read comes to an end 1 residue before the CDR3 does, leaving the germline J gene to fill in the end. CDR3 size: 12 residues. V dropped 0 bases and J dropped 6 bases, with 5 bases sitting between them. The germline CDR1 and CDR2 sequences are SGHSA and FRNQAP. This record belongs to a study of tissue T cells after allogeneic stem cell transplantation. The study's findings and limits: Within patients, tissue anatomy strongly shaped TCR repertoire composition. Alloreactivity or antigen specificity of tissue TCRs was not determined; some clones might be host cells. Tissue-detected TCR repertoire was only partly captured by blood and spleen T cells. Few T cell clones were shared across patients, but motif clusters showed tissue-specific shared signatures.

Sequencing used immunoSEQ multiplex PCR; TCRdb keeps in-frame clones, though not all of them. The sample has roughly 20,000 clones, around 70% seen once. The sample taken for sequencing was blood. This TCR came from a female BALB/c mouse in good health. Mouse MHC haplotype: H2-d. This chain uses TRBV16 with TRBJ1-1; the D is unclear. The sequenced CDR3 bases are TGTGCAAGCAGCTTAGATCCATCAGAAGTCTTC. Translating it yields CASSLDPSEVF. The entire CDR3 reads CASSLDPSEVFF.